This T cell receptor beta chain is from a study of T cells in localized non-small cell lung cancer. Study-level points and caveats: Exceeding tumor, uninvolved adjacent lung had the highest T cell clonality.

TCRdb's table, derived via immunoSEQ multiplex PCR, lists solely in-frame clones and lacks some. The table shows more than 25,000 clones, with more than 75% occurring only once. This clone was seen a few times. The antigen is undetermined. Source: peripheral blood, taken before any cancer treatment. The receptor was isolated from a woman aged 40 to 75 with stage I lung adenocarcinoma.

The CDR3 DNA follows: TGTGCCTGGAGTGGGGGGGAGGATTCACCCCTCCACTTT. Translated, it gives CAWSGGEDSPLHF. The chain couples TRBV30 to TRBJ1-6, with D possibly being TRBD1 (5 bases). The V end lost 1 base, the J end lost 8 bases, and 9 bases lay between the germline ends. CDR1 is GTSNPN, CDR2 SVGIG, per germline (reference sequence). The CDR3 sequence is 13 residues long.